This T cell receptor beta chain was obtained from a study of blood T cell repertoires in COVID-19. About the research overall: The cDNA or gDNA used as material had been derived from T cells, B-cell-depleted T cells, or PBMCs.

Some clones are missing from TCRdb's copy, which holds only in-frame ones; the method was immunoSEQ multiplex PCR. The table lists a few hundred thousand clones, 91% of them singletons. This clone was detected a few times. V lost 4 bases, J lost 2 bases, and 14 bases lay in between. Per germline, CDR1 MGHRA and CDR2 YSYEKL. The CDR3 contains 15 residues. The genes are TRBV4-1 and TRBJ1-1; the D is unclear. Material: peripheral blood. This TCR came from a young adult with COVID-19, enrolled during active disease. The CDR3 DNA reads as TGCGCCAGCAGCCCGTTCTGGCAGATAAACACTGAAGCTTTCTTT. Translation gives CASSPFWQINTEAFF.